The 18 T cell receptor beta chains presented below share a single source sample, sequenced in a study of identical twins. TCRdb called the 5' RACE reads again in MiXCR, with one record for every CDR3 protein. Counted here are 500,000 to 650,000 distinct CDR3 sequences, under 8.5% occurring once; the ten biggest clones make up 1.6%. These data are also associated with another study on yellow fever vaccine responses in identical twins.

Material: PBMCs. The receptors originated from a woman aged 18 to 35 in good health.

This clonotype was found a few times. The chain's CDR3 is CAISGTSGGPYEQYV. The CDR3 DNA reads as TGTGCCATCAGCGGGACTAGCGGGGGTCCCTACGAGCAGTACGTC. The V gene is TRBV10-3, the J gene TRBJ2-7, with 14 bases matching TRBD2. Trimming took 6 bases from V and 2 from J; bases not matched to a gene: 3. The CDR3 has 15 residues. The V gene's germline CDR1 is ENHRY and CDR2 SYGVKD.

This clonotype was counted between two and nine times. The chain employs TRBV2 and TRBJ1-1; D gene ambiguous. Trimming stripped 8 bases from V and 4 bases from J, with 14 bases between. Germline CDR1 SNHLY, CDR2 FYNNEI. The CDR3 spans 13 residues. CDR3 sequence: CASLSAVTTEAFF. The CDR3 DNA is TGTGCCAGCCTTTCCGCGGTTACCACTGAAGCTTTCTTT.

This clonotype occurred many times. This sequence joins TRBV24-1 and TRBJ2-2; D is unclear. Germline CDR1 KGHDR, CDR2 SFDVKD. The V end lost 8 bases, the J end lost 2 bases, and 5 bases lay between the germline ends. This CDR3 contains 12 residues. Written as DNA, the CDR3 is TGTGCCACCACGGGTAACACCGGGGAGCTGTTTTTT. Translated: CATTGNTGELFF.

In its sample, this clonotype was seen a few times. J is TRBJ2-2 and V is TRBV5-1; 7 bases line up with TRBD2. The CDR3 loop spans 15 amino acids. Germline CDR1 SGHRS, CDR2 YFSETQ. J gave up 8 bases and V 1 base, and 8 bases lay outside the gene matches. As DNA, the CDR3 is TGCGCCAGCAGCTTGAAAAGCGGGAATACGGGGGAGCTGTTTTTT. Translating gives CASSLKSGNTGELFF.

This clonotype was seen repeatedly, ten times or more. The rearrangement uses TRBV7-9 and TRBJ1-2, with a possible D match to TRBD1 (5 bases). The germline V and J ends were trimmed by 5 bases and 1 base, with 14 bases remaining between them. Germline V gives CDR1 SEHNR, CDR2 FQNEAQ (reference sequence). The CDR3 length is 15 residues. The CDR3, as DNA: TGTGCCAGCAGCCCGACAGAGAGCTTTAACTATGGCTACACCTTC. Translation gives CASSPTESFNYGYTF.

V and J are TRBV9 and TRBJ2-1; D ambiguous. The CDR3 runs 12 residues. The V end was cut by 4 bases, the J end by 7 bases, with 9 bases between. CDR1 is SGDLS, CDR2 YYNGEE, per germline. CDR3 sequence: CASSFSWNEQFF. The CDR3 DNA reads as TGTGCCAGCAGCTTTAGCTGGAATGAGCAGTTCTTC.

This clonotype was recorded many times. The chain has TRBV12-3 or TRBV12-4 and TRBJ1-5; weak D call: TRBD1 (6 bases). Trimming removed 7 bases from V and 4 bases from J, with 14 bases in between. The CDR3 runs 14 residues. The CDR3 DNA sequence: TGTGCCAGCACCCCGGGACACGGGAATCAGCCCCAGCATTTT. This gives the protein CASTPGHGNQPQHF.

This clonotype was counted at least ten times. The chain links TRBV2 to TRBJ1-5; a weak D match, TRBD1 (6 bases). V dropped 3 bases and J dropped 7 bases, with 16 bases sitting between them. CDR1 is SNHLY and CDR2 is FYNNEI in the germline V gene. The CDR3 extends over 15 amino acids. CDR3 region: CASSEEAGEGQPQHF. CDR3 nucleotides: TGTGCCAGCAGTGAGGAGGCAGGGGAAGGACAGCCCCAGCATTTT.

V usage is TRBV20-1 and J usage is TRBJ2-5; 7 bases line up with TRBD2. CDR3 length: 12 amino acids. J gave up 4 bases and V 5 bases, and 4 bases lay outside the gene matches. Germline CDR1 DFQATT, CDR2 SNEGSKA (reference sequence). In DNA form, the CDR3 reads TGCAGTGCTCGCGGACTAGGAGAGACCCAGTACTTC. It specifies CSARGLGETQYF.

This clonotype was found many times. The rearrangement uses TRBV5-1 and TRBJ2-1, with 8 bases aligning to TRBD2. The V gene's germline CDR1 is SGHRS and CDR2 YFSETQ. The CDR3 length is 16 residues. V lost 0 bases and J lost 6; bases outside the gene matches: 8. CDR3 sequence reads: CASSLVPPGLGNEQFF. CDR3 nucleotides: TGCGCCAGCAGCTTGGTCCCTCCGGGACTAGGCAATGAGCAGTTCTTC.

The chain uses TRBV2 and TRBJ1-5; 9 bases line up with TRBD1. Per the germline V gene, CDR1 is SNHLY and CDR2 is FYNNEI. This CDR3 contains 15 residues. V gave up 6 bases and J gave up 6 bases; unmatched junction bases: 9. The DNA for the CDR3 is TGTGCCAGCAGCCTTTCGACAGGGGGGAGTCAGCCCCAGCATTTT. Amino acids: CASSLSTGGSQPQHF.

This clonotype was seen ten or more times. The V call is TRBV12-3 or TRBV12-4, the J call TRBJ2-3, with a possible D match to TRBD1 (6 bases). The CDR3 has 14 residues. The V gene lost 3 bases and the J gene lost 1 base, with 8 bases spanning the gap. CDR3 bases: TGTGCCAGCAGTTTGGACAGCGGCACAGATACGCAGTATTTT. Translated, it gives CASSLDSGTDTQYF.

V is TRBV20-1 and J is TRBJ1-2, with 7 positions matching TRBD1. The germline V gene encodes CDR1 DFQATT and CDR2 SNEGSKA (reference sequence). This CDR3 has 14 residues. With V trimmed by 5 bases and J by 2 bases, 8 bases remained unmatched. CDR3 loop: CSAHPRDRNYGYTF. The CDR3 DNA follows: TGCAGTGCTCATCCTCGGGACAGAAACTATGGCTACACCTTC.

The V and J genes are TRBV20-1 and TRBJ2-2; D ambiguous. Between the trimmed V and J ends, which lost 4 bases and 0 bases, there was a span of 9 bases. The CDR3 sequence is 14 residues long. Germline V gene sequence: CDR1 DFQATT, CDR2 SNEGSKA (reference sequence). The CDR3 region has the DNA TGCAGTGCTAAGGGCGGCCCGAACACCGGGGAGCTGTTTTTT. Its translation: CSAKGGPNTGELFF.

The chain joins TRBV7-9 to TRBJ2-1; TRBD2 is a possible D gene (6 bases). CDR1 SEHNR and CDR2 FQNEAQ come from the germline V gene (reference sequence). The CDR3 has 16 residues. The V end was cut by 5 bases, the J end by 1 base, with 15 bases between. The CDR3 DNA is TGTGCCAGCAGCCAATGGCGGGGTCCATCCTACAATGAGCAGTTCTTC. Translating it yields CASSQWRGPSYNEQFF.

This clonotype came up a few times. V gene TRBV9 combines with J gene TRBJ2-1; TRBD2 aligns across 13 bases. The CDR3 covers 16 residues. The V gene's germline CDR1 is SGDLS and CDR2 YYNGEE. Losses at the gene ends were 3 bases for V and 5 bases for J; bases not matched to a gene: 5. This chain's CDR3 is CASSAETSGGNNEQFF. In DNA form, the CDR3 reads TGTGCCAGCAGCGCAGAGACTAGCGGGGGGAACAATGAGCAGTTCTTC.

In this sample, this clonotype turned up a few times. V is TRBV18 and J is TRBJ1-1; no clear D gene. The V gene's germline CDR1 is KGHSH and CDR2 LQKENI. CDR3 length equals 13 residues. V lost 3 bases, J lost 4 bases, and 9 bases lay in between. This chain's CDR3 is CASSPGVATEAFF. The CDR3, as DNA: TGTGCCAGCTCACCCGGGGTAGCCACTGAAGCTTTCTTT.

In its sample, this clonotype was seen many times. The gene calls are TRBV9 and TRBJ2-3, with 7 bases fitting TRBD2. Germline loops: CDR1 SGDLS, CDR2 YYNGEE. The CDR3 is 16 residues long. J gave up 3 bases and V 4 bases, and 11 bases lay outside the gene matches. CDR3 bases: TGTGCCAGCAGCCCCTCCCGGGGGGTGTTTACAGATACGCAGTATTTT. It codes for CASSPSRGVFTDTQYF.